The source of this TCR beta chain is a study of T cell responses to AZD1222 COVID-19 vaccine. Study results and caveats: Increases in Spike-specific TCR breadth and depth were seen after two AZD1222 doses. Without day 14 samples, only post-peak T cell repertoires were studied.

Produced via immunoSEQ multiplex PCR; TCRdb's table is partial and in-frame only. The sample has more than 95,000 clones; around 89% are singletons. Regarding this clone: Its antigen is not known.

Trimming cost V 7 bases and J 0 bases, with 6 bases left between them. Germline CDR1 is DFQATT and CDR2 is SNEGSKA (reference sequence). This CDR3 comprises 11 residues. V usage is TRBV20-1 and J usage is TRBJ1-1; D remains unclear. The TCR sequence derives from an adult in good health. The sample here was peripheral blood, taken on day 0 of AZD1222 vaccination. CDR3 protein: CSGMMNTEAFF. The DNA of the CDR3 is TGCAGTGGTATGATGAACACTGAAGCTTTCTTT.